This T cell receptor (beta chain) was observed in a study of T cell clonality in common variable immunodeficiency. Most patients and controls had Caucasian heritage. Study-level results: TCRbeta clonality was increased in CVID versus healthy controls. Repertoire-complication correlations in CVID were limited by patient heterogeneity.

TCRdb's table, derived via immunoSEQ multiplex PCR, lists solely in-frame clones and lacks some. The data show tens of thousands of clones, with none appearing a single time. This clone appeared many times. Its target is not known. The read finishes 3 residues shy of the CDR3 end, and the germline J gene is used to complete it. CDR1 LNHDA and CDR2 SQIVND come from the germline V gene (reference sequence). CDR3 size: 18 residues. The J segment lost 6 bases and the V segment lost 1 base, leaving 11 bases of the junction unmatched. This TCR was sampled from a person aged 18 to 75 in good health. Sequenced sample: peripheral blood mononuclear cells. The chain links TRBV19 to TRBJ2-1, with 11 nucleotides matching TRBD2. The chain's CDR3 is CASSIGWTSGFPINEQFF. The part of the CDR3 DNA that was read is TGTGCCAGTAGTATAGGGTGGACTAGCGGGTTCCCTATCAATGAG.